The 13 T cell receptor beta chains reported below all come from one sample, sequenced in a study of T cell responses to AZD1222 COVID-19 vaccine. Measured with immunoSEQ multiplex PCR; TCRdb has only the in-frame clones, and not every one. This repertoire shows 150,000 to 200,000 clones, around 89% found once; its top ten account for roughly 6.5%. The source material was peripheral blood, sampled on day 0 of AZD1222 vaccination. The receptors were sampled from an adult in good health.

The J gene is TRBJ1-4, the V gene TRBV12-3 or TRBV12-4; TRBD1 matches at 9 bases. The CDR3 length is 13 residues. V gave up 6 bases and J gave up 11 bases; unmatched junction bases: 7. CDR3 in amino acids: CASRDRGVRKLFF. CDR3 coding DNA: TGTGCCAGCAGGGACAGGGGAGTAAGGAAACTGTTTTTT.

The gene calls are TRBV5-4 and TRBJ1-3; D gene ambiguous. Per germline, CDR1 SGHNT and CDR2 YYREEE (reference sequence). The CDR3 has 15 amino acids. V was trimmed by 0 bases and J by 0 bases, leaving 7 bases between them. Here the CDR3 reads CASSLAGGSGNTIYF. The CDR3 DNA reads as TGTGCCAGCAGCTTGGCCGGAGGCTCTGGAAACACCATATATTTT.

The rearrangement uses TRBV3-1 (or the pseudogene TRBV3-2) and TRBJ2-7; D unclear. V was trimmed by 3 bases and J by 4 bases, leaving 4 bases between them. Germline CDR1 reads LGHDT; CDR2 reads YNNKEL (reference sequence). CDR3 length: 11 amino acids. For the CDR3, the DNA is TGTGCCAGCAGCCACGGGTACGAGCAGTACTTC. Its translation: CASSHGYEQYF.

The chain employs TRBV5-1 and TRBJ2-3; 7 nucleotides agree with TRBD1. The CDR3 has 16 residues. Germline V CDR1 and CDR2: SGHRS, YFSETQ. The V segment lost 2 bases and the J segment 1 base; nucleotides outside the gene matches: 7. The CDR3 DNA reads TGCGCCAGCAGCTTAGGACAGGTCGGGGGCACAGATACGCAGTATTTT. Its translation is CASSLGQVGGTDTQYF.

The CDR3 here is CASSPGRGHGYTF. DNA for the CDR3: TGTGCCAGCAGTCCGGGTAGGGGGCATGGCTACACCTTC. The rearrangement links TRBV27 to TRBJ1-2, with 7 positions matching TRBD1. V lost 5 bases to trimming and J lost 6 bases; unmatched junction nucleotides: 6. CDR1 and CDR2 (germline): MNHEY, SMNVEV (reference sequence). This CDR3 spans 13 amino acids.

J is TRBJ2-4 and V is TRBV19, with TRBD1 matching over 9 bases. CDR3 length equals 19 residues. Germline lookup yields CDR1 LNHDA and CDR2 SQIVND (reference sequence). The ends lost 3 bases at V and 3 bases at J; junction bases unmatched: 15. Here the CDR3 reads CASSIGEGTGIEGKNIQYF. DNA of the CDR3: TGTGCCAGTAGTATCGGAGAGGGGACAGGGATCGAGGGCAAAAACATTCAGTACTTC.

The chain combines TRBV20-1 with TRBJ1-2; tentative D call: TRBD1 (6 bases). V lost 6 bases and J lost 5, with 10 bases in between. Germline values: CDR1 DFQATT, CDR2 SNEGSKA (reference sequence). The CDR3 is 11 amino acids. In nucleotides, the CDR3 is TGCAGTGCCCCTGGACAGTATGGCTACACCTTC. It yields the protein CSAPGQYGYTF.

The chain employs TRBV2 and TRBJ1-6; D is undetermined. Germline assignment: CDR1 SNHLY and CDR2 FYNNEI. The V gene lost 9 bases and the J gene lost 0 bases, with 15 bases spanning the gap. This CDR3 spans 16 amino acids. CDR3 sequence (DNA): TGTGCCAGGGGAGACACCCTCAGCTCCTATAATTCACCCCTCCACTTT. Amino acids: CARGDTLSSYNSPLHF.

The V and J genes are TRBV4-2 and TRBJ2-7; 14 bases align to TRBD2. Per the germline V gene, CDR1 is LGHNA and CDR2 is YNFKEQ. The V and J ends lost 0 bases and 5 bases, in that order; junction bases with no gene match: 6. The CDR3 runs to 17 residues. CDR3 amino acids: CASSQEGLAGVRDEQYF. The CDR3 DNA sequence: TGTGCCAGCAGCCAAGAGGGACTAGCGGGAGTAAGGGACGAGCAGTACTTC.

V and J are TRBV3-1 (or the pseudogene TRBV3-2) and TRBJ2-7; 10 bases are shared with TRBD1. CDR3 length equals 13 residues. Looked up from germline, CDR1 is LGHDT and CDR2 is YNNKEL (reference sequence). Germline trimming cut 5 bases from V and 3 bases from J; bases unmatched to any gene: 1. The CDR3 DNA reads as TGTGCCAGCAGCGGGGACAGGGGCTACGAGCAGTACTTC. Protein product: CASSGDRGYEQYF.

This clone occurred once. The chain recombines TRBV6-5 with TRBJ1-5, with D possibly matching TRBD1 (5 bases). Germline assignment: CDR1 MNHEY and CDR2 SVGAGI. The length of the CDR3 is 14 residues. Trimming took off 6 bases at V and 7 bases at J, with 16 bases between the two ends. This CDR3 reads CASRRDFKGQPQHF. CDR3 DNA: TGTGCCAGCAGACGGGACTTTAAGGGCCAGCCCCAGCATTTT.

The chain uses TRBV6-5 and TRBJ2-7; D may be TRBD2 (5 bases). Germline CDR1 reads MNHEY; CDR2 reads SVGAGI. The ends were cut back, 4 bases at V and 0 bases at J, with 7 bases in the middle. The CDR3 totals 13 residues. CDR3 in amino acids: CASSWRSSYEQYF. The CDR3 region has the DNA TGTGCCAGCAGTTGGAGGTCCTCCTACGAGCAGTACTTC.

This chain joins TRBV19 and TRBJ1-6; D may be TRBD1 (5 bases). The CDR3 consists of 15 residues. V lost 6 bases and J 4 bases, leaving 13 bases between the germline ends. The germline gives CDR1 LNHDA, CDR2 SQIVND (reference sequence). The CDR3 here is CASSAGTLYNSPLHF. The CDR3 DNA reads TGTGCCAGTAGCGCCGGGACGTTGTATAATTCACCCCTCCACTTT.